These T cell receptor beta chains were read from a single sample in a study of blood T cell repertoires in COVID-19. Profiled with immunoSEQ multiplex PCR; TCRdb holds only in-frame clones, not every one. The repertoire holds roughly 75,000 clones, with 85% to 90% as singletons. The sample was peripheral blood. Source of these receptors: a man older than 75 in a cohort sampled during active COVID-19. CDR3s include the opening cysteine and the closing phenylalanine or tryptophan. The order of the fields is clone size, V gene, D gene, J gene, CDR3 DNA, CDR3 protein. D genes are given only for firm matches. Part of the rows lack a size; the others show once, few, many or a class for expanded clones.

>few|TRBV5-5|-|TRBJ1-6
TGTGCCAGCACTCCCTCTATTGCCTATAATTCACCCCTCCACTTT
CASTPSIAYNSPLHF
>-|TRBV7-2|-|TRBJ1-6
TGTGCCAGCAGCTCGCAAGCCTCCGGGACATCACATTCACCCCTCCACTTT
CASSSQASGTSHSPLHF
>-|TRBV6-4|-|TRBJ1-1
TGTGCCAGCAGTGTCAAACACACGGAGGGCACTGAAGCTTTCTTT
CASSVKHTEGTEAFF
>-|TRBV7-2|-|TRBJ2-1
TGTGCCAGCAGCTTTATGGGGGGCAATGAGCAGTTCTTC
CASSFMGGNEQFF
>-|TRBV7-2|-|TRBJ1-2
TGTGCCAGCAGCACGCCAGGGGCGACGCAGGGGCTCTACACCTTC
CASSTPGATQGLYTF
>-|TRBV29-1|TRBD2|TRBJ2-1
TGCAGCGTTGACCGGAGCGGGGGTTCCTACAATGAGCAGTTCTTC
CSVDRSGGSYNEQFF
>-|TRBV7-3|-|TRBJ1-6
TGTGCCAGCAGCCTGGGCAGTTCCCATTCACCCCTCCACTTT
CASSLGSSHSPLHF
>-|TRBV12-5|-|TRBJ1-3
TGTGCTAGTGGTCTCGGGACACATTCTGGAAACACCATATATTTT
CASGLGTHSGNTIYF
>-|TRBV6-6|-|TRBJ2-5
TGTGCCAGCAGTCTCTTCGAAGAGACCCAGTACTTC
CASSLFEETQYF
>once|TRBV7-2|TRBD1|TRBJ1-2
TGTGCCAGCAGCTTAGATTGGACAGGACTCTATGGCTACACCTTC
CASSLDWTGLYGYTF
>-|TRBV2|TRBD1|TRBJ1-4
TGTGCCAGCAGGCGGGACAGGGGAACTAATGAAAAACTGTTTTTT
CASRRDRGTNEKLFF
>-|TRBV29-1|TRBD2|TRBJ2-1
TGCAGCGTTCTGACTAGCGGGGCTCGGGATGAGCAGTTCTTC
CSVLTSGARDEQFF
>-|TRBV2|TRBD1|TRBJ2-5
TGTGCTACGCAACGGGACAGGGGACAAGAGACCCAGTACTTC
CATQRDRGQETQYF
>few|TRBV7-2|-|TRBJ2-7
TGTGCCAGCAGCTTAGTAGGGGGGGCTTCCTACGAGCAGTACTTC
CASSLVGGASYEQYF
>-|TRBV5-6|-|TRBJ2-2
TGTGCCAGCAGCTTGGACGACCGACTATTAGGGGAGCTGTTTTTT
CASSLDDRLLGELFF
>once|TRBV4-1|-|TRBJ1-6
TGCGCCAGCAGCCCCCGGTTGGGAGACTCACCCCTCCACTTT
CASSPRLGDSPLHF
>once|TRBV10-3|TRBD1|TRBJ1-6
TGTGCCACTCAGACAGGGGCCTATAATTCACCCCTCCACTTT
CATQTGAYNSPLHF
>-|TRBV7-9|-|TRBJ1-3
TGTGCCAGCAGCCGACTGTTCTCTGGAAACACCATATATTTT
CASSRLFSGNTIYF
>-|TRBV5-1|TRBD1|TRBJ1-5
TGCGCCAGCAGCTTGATCCCAGGGGGCTTGCAGCCCCAGCATTTT
CASSLIPGGLQPQHF
>-|TRBV27|-|TRBJ1-6
TGTGCCAGCAGTCCCGGGACAACCAGACATTCACCCCTCCACTTT
CASSPGTTRHSPLHF
>-|TRBV5-1|-|TRBJ2-2
TGCGCCAGCAGCTTGGGGCGAGCGGAGACCGGGGAGCTGTTTTTT
CASSLGRAETGELFF
>-|TRBV5-1|TRBD1|TRBJ2-5
TGCGCCAGCAGTCTGATCGGGACAGAAGAGACCCAGTACTTC
CASSLIGTEETQYF
>-|TRBV7-8|TRBD1|TRBJ1-2
TGTGCCAGCAGACGTTCTTCGACAGGGAACTATGGCTACACCTTC
CASRRSSTGNYGYTF
>-|TRBV18|TRBD1|TRBJ1-2
TGTGCCAGCTCACCCGACAGGGTCTATGGCTACACCTTC
CASSPDRVYGYTF
>-|TRBV12-2|-|TRBJ1-4
TGTGCAAGTCGGACCGGGACAGGGGACCTTGAGCTGTTTTTT
CASRTGTGDLELFF
>-|TRBV7-2|-|TRBJ1-4
TGTGCCAGCAGCTTAGTAGTACAGGAAGGTGAAAAACTGTTTTTT
CASSLVVQEGEKLFF
>-|TRBV6-6|TRBD1|TRBJ1-6
TGTGCCAGCAGCTTCGGGACAGGGGATAATTCACCCCTCCACTTT
CASSFGTGDNSPLHF
>-|TRBV7-8|-|TRBJ2-7
TGTGCCAGCAGCCCCGGTGGAGGCTACGAGCAGTACTTC
CASSPGGGYEQYF
>-|TRBV11-3|-|TRBJ2-7
TGTGCCAGCAGCTTAGGGTCATATCGGGAGCAGTACTTC
CASSLGSYREQYF
>once|TRBV7-3|-|TRBJ2-2
TGTGCCAGCAGCTTATACGCTAGAAACACCGGGGAGCTGTTTTTT
CASSLYARNTGELFF
>once|TRBV7-2|TRBD2|TRBJ2-3
TGTGCCAGCAGCTTAGGAGGGGTAGCGGGGGGTGCGCAGTATTTT
CASSLGGVAGGAQYF
>-|TRBV5-7|-|TRBJ2-2
TGTGCCAGCAGCTTGGTAGCGGACCGAGCGAACACCGGGGAGCTGTTTTTT
CASSLVADRANTGELFF
>-|TRBV2|-|TRBJ1-4
TGTGCCAGCAGACGGACGGAGGCAACTAATGAAAAACTGTTTTTT
CASRRTEATNEKLFF
>-|TRBV5-5|-|TRBJ2-5
TGTGCCAGCAGCTTGGAGTGGACTTTGGAGACCCAGTACTTC
CASSLEWTLETQYF
>-|TRBV18|TRBD1|TRBJ2-4
TGTGCCAGCTCACCGGACAGGATAGCCAAAAACATTCAGTACTTC
CASSPDRIAKNIQYF
>-|TRBV7-6|TRBD1|TRBJ2-5
TGTGCCAGCAGCCCCGGACAGGGGCCGGGAGAGACCCAGTACTTC
CASSPGQGPGETQYF
>-|TRBV5-1|TRBD1|TRBJ2-7
TGCGCCAGCAGCCCACCGCTTACAGGGGGCTACGAGCAGTACTTC
CASSPPLTGGYEQYF
>-|TRBV4-1|TRBD2|TRBJ2-7
TGCGCCAGCAGCCACCCAGGACTAGCGGGGGGCTACGAGCAGTACTTC
CASSHPGLAGGYEQYF
>-|TRBV6-5|TRBD1|TRBJ1-2
TGTGCCAGCAGTACTGACAGGGGGGGAGAAGACTACACCTTC
CASSTDRGGEDYTF
>-|TRBV9|-|TRBJ1-3
TGTGCCAGCAGCGTAGGGGACAACAGAATCTGGGACACCATATATTTT
CASSVGDNRIWDTIYF
>-|TRBV6-5|TRBD2|TRBJ2-2
TGTGCCAGCAGACTAGCGGGGGGCACCGGGGAGCTGTTTTTT
CASRLAGGTGELFF
>-|TRBV5-1|TRBD1|TRBJ1-2
TGCGCCAGCAGCTTGGCCAGGGGGACAGACGTAGGATCTGGCTACACCTTC
CASSLARGTDVGSGYTF
>-|TRBV5-1|-|TRBJ2-3
TGCGCCAGCAGCCCCAGGGGAACCTCCACAGATACGCAGTATTTT
CASSPRGTSTDTQYF
>-|TRBV6-2/TRBV6-3|-|TRBJ2-5
TGTGCCAGCAGTCATCTAGCGAGGGAGACCCAGTACTTC
CASSHLARETQYF
>-|TRBV12-5|-|TRBJ2-4
TGTGCTAGTGGTTTGGGCCTGGGACACCAAGCCAAAAACATTCAGTACTTC
CASGLGLGHQAKNIQYF
>few|TRBV9|-|TRBJ2-7
TGTGCCAGCAGCGTAGGAGATAGCGGCTACGAGCAGTACTTC
CASSVGDSGYEQYF
>once|TRBV5-4|TRBD1|TRBJ1-1
TGTGCCAGCAGCCGAGGACAGGGCGGGCCTGAAGCTTTCTTT
CASSRGQGGPEAFF
>-|TRBV21-1|-|TRBJ1-1
TGTGCCAGCAGCACGGACAGGGGGTCTGAAGCTTTCTTT
CASSTDRGSEAFF
>-|TRBV24-1|-|TRBJ1-6
TGTGCCACCAGTGACACTCTAAATTCACCCCTCCACTTT
CATSDTLNSPLHF
>-|TRBV10-3|TRBD1|TRBJ2-7
TGTGCCATCAGTGGCCAGGACAGGGGTGAGGACGAGCAGTACTTC
CAISGQDRGEDEQYF